This T cell receptor beta chain came from a study of T cell repertoires in cytomegalovirus infection. About the study: Both recently identified HLA-C-restricted and well-studied HLA-B-restricted CMV epitopes were used in the study.

This clonotype showed up just a few times. The antigen remains unidentified. Germline CDR1 LGHNA, CDR2 YSLEER. CDR3 size: 15 residues. V was cut by 4 bases and J by 9 bases, with 21 bases left in between. TCRdb fed the reads into MiXCR, producing one record per CDR3 protein. The data show some 480,000 distinct CDR3 sequences, 25% to 35% seen once. The gene calls are TRBV4-3 and TRBJ1-2, with D tentatively TRBD1 (5 bases). This sequence originates from a human donor in good health (CMV status not recorded). Some clones in this sample may be carry-over from other donors' samples. The sequencing used cultured PBMCs, collected from culture after CMV antigen stimulation. CDR3 sequence: CASSPSGTVLPRYTF. The CDR3 coding sequence is TGCGCCAGCAGCCCGTCCGGGACGGTACTGCCCCGCTACACCTTC.